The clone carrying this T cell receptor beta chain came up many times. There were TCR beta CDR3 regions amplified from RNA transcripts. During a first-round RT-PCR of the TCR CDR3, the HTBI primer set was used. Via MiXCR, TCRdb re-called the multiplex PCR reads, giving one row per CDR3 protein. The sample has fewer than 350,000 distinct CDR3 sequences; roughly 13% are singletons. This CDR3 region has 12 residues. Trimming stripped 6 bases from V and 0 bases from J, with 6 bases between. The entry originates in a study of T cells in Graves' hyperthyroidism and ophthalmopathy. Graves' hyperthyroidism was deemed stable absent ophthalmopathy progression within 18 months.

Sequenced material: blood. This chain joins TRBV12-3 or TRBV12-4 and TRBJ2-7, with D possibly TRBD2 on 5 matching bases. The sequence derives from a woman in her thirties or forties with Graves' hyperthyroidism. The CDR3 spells CASREGSYEQYF. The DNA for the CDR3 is TGTGCCAGCAGAGAGGGCTCCTACGAGCAGTACTTC.